This T cell receptor beta chain originates from a study of T cells after yellow fever vaccination. Study-wide findings and caveats: Most clones from primary vaccination were detected again post-booster (roughly 96% CD4, 88% CD8).

TCRdb re-called the 5' RACE reads with MiXCR, one entry per CDR3 protein. The sample shows hundreds of thousands of distinct CDR3 sequences, more than 9% of them seen only once. The CDR3 covers 14 residues. Germline CDR1 reads SGHAT; CDR2 reads FQNNGV. Germline trimming cut 5 bases from V and 9 bases from J; bases unmatched to any gene: 9. As concerns this clonotype: Its antigen remains unknown.

V gene TRBV11-2 combines with J gene TRBJ2-4, with 8 bases lining up with TRBD1. The sequence derives from a man in his thirties or forties who received the YFV17D yellow fever vaccine. This specimen consisted of PBMCs, obtained on the day of the yellow fever booster vaccination. The CDR3 reads CASSLKPDRGIQYF. CDR3 in DNA: TGTGCCAGCAGCCTTAAACCTGACAGGGGCATTCAGTACTTC.